Listed here are 13 T cell receptor beta chains from one sample, sequenced in a study of T cell clonotyping in hematopoietic cell transplantation. The table came from immunoSEQ multiplex PCR; TCRdb's copy has only in-frame clones and leaves some out. This table has about 80,000 clones, about 96% appearing once. The time point denotes: recipient sample about 28 days before transplant, after cytoreduction. The sample consisted of peripheral blood mononuclear cells, taken before stem cell transplant. These receptors came from a woman aged 45-60 years with acute myeloid leukemia. Some clones in this sample may be carry-over from other donors' samples.

V is TRBV7-9 and J is TRBJ1-2; D ambiguous. The V end was cut by 5 bases, the J end by 1 base, with 11 bases between. This CDR3 region has 14 residues. Germline V CDR1 and CDR2: SEHNR, FQNEAQ (reference sequence). CDR3 sequence reads: CASSPGGINYGYTF. CDR3 DNA: TGTGCCAGCAGCCCGGGTGGGATTAACTATGGCTACACCTTC.

The chain recombines TRBV5-4 with TRBJ1-1; no reliable D call. This CDR3 has 14 residues. With 4 bases removed from V and 2 bases from J, the gap between germline ends came to 12 bases. The germline gives CDR1 SGHNT, CDR2 YYREEE (reference sequence). The CDR3 region is CASSPTGVNTEAFF. CDR3 in DNA: TGTGCCAGCAGCCCCACGGGCGTAAACACTGAAGCTTTCTTT.

The J gene is TRBJ2-7, the V gene TRBV5-1; D gene unclear. CDR3 size: 14 residues. Germline assignment: CDR1 SGHRS and CDR2 YFSETQ. V gave up 0 bases and J gave up 5 bases, with 12 bases separating them. CDR3 residues: CASSLVRTPNEQYF. The DNA of the CDR3 is TGCGCCAGCAGCTTGGTACGCACGCCCAACGAGCAGTACTTC.

This sequence joins TRBV4-2 and TRBJ1-1, with TRBD1 as a possible D gene (5 bases). The length of the CDR3 is 12 residues. Germline-derived CDR1 and CDR2 are LGHNA and YNFKEQ. Trimming removed 3 bases at V and 10 bases at J, with 12 bases between. In nucleotides, the CDR3 is TGTGCCAGCAGCCACTCCCGGGGGGGAGCTTTCTTT. Translating it yields CASSHSRGGAFF.

This chain uses TRBV30 with TRBJ2-1; TRBD2 agrees at 7 bases. This CDR3 region has 11 residues. CDR1 GTSNPN and CDR2 SVGIG come from the germline V gene (reference sequence). Germline trimming cut 4 bases from V and 12 bases from J; bases unmatched to any gene: 6. The CDR3 DNA is TGTGCCTGGAAACTAGCGTTAGTGCAGTTCTTC. This codes for CAWKLALVQFF.

V usage is TRBV7-9 and J usage is TRBJ2-7; 7 bases agree with TRBD2. Germline values: CDR1 SEHNR, CDR2 FQNEAQ (reference sequence). The V and J ends lost 6 bases and 5 bases, in that order; junction bases with no gene match: 7. The CDR3 runs to 13 residues. CDR3 bases: TGTGCCAGCAGTTCCATTGGGGGGGACGAGCAGTACTTC. It translates to CASSSIGGDEQYF.

The chain employs TRBV19 and TRBJ1-5, with 7 bases aligning to TRBD1. V lost 7 bases to trimming and J lost 4 bases; unmatched junction nucleotides: 16. Germline CDR1 reads LNHDA; CDR2 reads SQIVND (reference sequence). This CDR3 comprises 17 residues. The CDR3 reads CASKPQTGTRENQPQHF. The DNA of the CDR3 is TGTGCCAGTAAGCCTCAGACAGGGACGAGGGAAAATCAGCCCCAGCATTTT.

The chain carries TRBV6-1 and TRBJ1-1, with a weak D call TRBD1 (6 bases). The CDR3 runs 13 residues. The V end was cut by 6 bases, the J end by 5 bases, with 13 bases between. Germline loops: CDR1 MNHNS, CDR2 SASEGT. This chain's CDR3 is CASSHRDGTEAFF. CDR3 bases: TGTGCCAGCAGCCACAGGGACGGGACTGAAGCTTTCTTT.

V and J are TRBV30 and TRBJ2-2; possibly TRBD2 for D (5 bases). Germline CDR1 is GTSNPN and CDR2 is SVGIG (reference sequence). The germline V and J ends were trimmed by 4 bases and 3 bases, with 18 bases remaining between them. CDR3 length: 16 amino acids. The CDR3 loop reads CAWNSEGAEYTGELFF. The CDR3 DNA reads TGTGCCTGGAACTCCGAGGGAGCGGAGTACACCGGGGAGCTGTTTTTT.

This clone has only one observation. The V gene is TRBV25-1, the J gene TRBJ2-4, with 9 bases identical to TRBD2. Germline V lookup: CDR1 MGHDK, CDR2 SYGVNS. The trim removed 6 bases at V and 9 bases at J, leaving 6 bases unmatched. CDR3 size: 13 residues. The CDR3 bases are TGTGCCAGCAGGGCGGGAGGGTTGACCATTCAGTACTTC. This sequence encodes CASRAGGLTIQYF.

The chain joins TRBV7-9 to TRBJ1-5, with a weak D call TRBD1 (6 bases). The germline V gene has CDR1 SEHNR and CDR2 FQNEAQ (reference sequence). Trimming shortened V by 5 bases and J by 3 bases, and 14 bases separated the two germline ends. The CDR3 consists of 15 residues. CDR3 DNA sequence: TGTGCCAGCAGCCTCAGGGGAGGGTTCAATCAGCCCCAGCATTTT. Encoded protein: CASSLRGGFNQPQHF.

This clone was counted a single time. V and J are TRBV29-1 and TRBJ1-4; unclear D gene. CDR3 size: 10 residues. In germline, CDR1 is SQVTM, CDR2 ANQGSEA. The V and J ends lost 4 bases and 7 bases respectively, with 4 bases between them. The CDR3, as DNA: TGCAGCGTTGTATCTGAAAAACTGTTTTTT. Translated, it gives CSVVSEKLFF.

The V and J genes are TRBV14 and TRBJ1-4, with no clear D. With 3 bases removed from V and 8 bases from J, the gap between germline ends came to 28 bases. The CDR3 has 19 residues. Germline-derived CDR1 and CDR2 are SGHDN and FVKESK. The CDR3 here is CASSQLLLGLTTVPEKLFF. DNA for the CDR3: TGTGCCAGCAGCCAGTTACTCCTAGGACTCACAACGGTACCGGAAAAACTGTTTTTT.